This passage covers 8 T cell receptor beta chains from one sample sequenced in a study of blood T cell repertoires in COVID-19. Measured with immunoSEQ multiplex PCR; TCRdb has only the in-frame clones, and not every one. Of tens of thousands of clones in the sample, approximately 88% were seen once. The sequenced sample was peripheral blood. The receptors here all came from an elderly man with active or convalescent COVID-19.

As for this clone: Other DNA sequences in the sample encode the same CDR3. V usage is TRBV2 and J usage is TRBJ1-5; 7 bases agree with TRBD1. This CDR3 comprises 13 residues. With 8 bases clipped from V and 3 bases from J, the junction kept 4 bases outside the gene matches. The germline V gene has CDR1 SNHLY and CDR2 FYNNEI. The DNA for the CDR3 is TGTGCCAGCTCGGACAGGTCCAATCAGCCCCAGCATTTT. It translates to CASSDRSNQPQHF.

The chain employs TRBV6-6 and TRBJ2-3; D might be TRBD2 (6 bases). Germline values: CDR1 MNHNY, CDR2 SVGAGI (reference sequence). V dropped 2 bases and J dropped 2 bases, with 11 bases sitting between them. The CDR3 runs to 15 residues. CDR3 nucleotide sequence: TGTGCCAGCAGTTACGCCGGGACTTCCACAGATACGCAGTATTTT. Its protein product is CASSYAGTSTDTQYF.

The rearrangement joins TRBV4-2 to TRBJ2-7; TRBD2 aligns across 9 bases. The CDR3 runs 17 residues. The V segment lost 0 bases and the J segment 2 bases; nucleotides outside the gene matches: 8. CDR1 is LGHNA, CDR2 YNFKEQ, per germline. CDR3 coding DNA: TGTGCCAGCAGCCAAGAGGGCGGGGGGGCACGAGCCTACGAGCAGTACTTC. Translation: CASSQEGGGARAYEQYF.

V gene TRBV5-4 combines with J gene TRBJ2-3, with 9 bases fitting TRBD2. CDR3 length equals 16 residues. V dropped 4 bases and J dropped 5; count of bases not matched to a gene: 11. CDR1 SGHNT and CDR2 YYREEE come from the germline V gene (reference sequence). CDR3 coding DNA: TGTGCCAGCAGCCTGCGTTTGGCGGGGGGGGTAGATACGCAGTATTTT. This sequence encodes CASSLRLAGGVDTQYF.

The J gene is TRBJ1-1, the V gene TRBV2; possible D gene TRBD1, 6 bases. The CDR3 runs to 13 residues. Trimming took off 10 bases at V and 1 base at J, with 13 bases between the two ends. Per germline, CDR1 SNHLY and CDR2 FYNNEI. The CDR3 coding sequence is TGTGCCACCTCAGGGGTGACGAACACTGAAGCTTTCTTT. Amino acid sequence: CATSGVTNTEAFF.

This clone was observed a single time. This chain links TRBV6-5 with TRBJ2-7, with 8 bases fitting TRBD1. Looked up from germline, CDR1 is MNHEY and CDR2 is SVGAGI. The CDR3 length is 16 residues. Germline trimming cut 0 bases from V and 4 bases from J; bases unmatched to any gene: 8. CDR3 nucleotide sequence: TGTGCCAGCAGTTACTCCGCCGGACAGGGACGTTACGAGCAGTACTTC. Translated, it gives CASSYSAGQGRYEQYF.

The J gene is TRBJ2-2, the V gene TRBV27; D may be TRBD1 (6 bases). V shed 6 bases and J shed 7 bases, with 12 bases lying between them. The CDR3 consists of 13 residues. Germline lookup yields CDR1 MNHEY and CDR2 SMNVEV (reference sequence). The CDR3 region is CASSHRAIGELFF. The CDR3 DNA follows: TGTGCCAGCAGCCACAGGGCTATCGGGGAGCTGTTTTTT.

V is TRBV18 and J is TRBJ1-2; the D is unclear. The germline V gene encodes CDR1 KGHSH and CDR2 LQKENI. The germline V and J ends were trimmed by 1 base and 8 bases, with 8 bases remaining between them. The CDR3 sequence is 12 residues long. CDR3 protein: CASSPRGLGYTF. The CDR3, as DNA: TGTGCCAGCTCACCACGAGGGTTGGGCTACACCTTC.